This T cell receptor (beta chain) appears in the sequencing data of a study of T cells in Graves' hyperthyroidism and ophthalmopathy. RNA transcripts gave rise to amplified TCR beta CDR3 regions. HTBI primers were the set used in a first-round RT-PCR of the TCR CDR3. TCRdb independently ran MiXCR on the multiplex PCR reads; one entry per CDR3 protein. The repertoire has roughly 580,000 distinct CDR3 sequences, around 46% of them found once; the top ten carry roughly 8.2%. No progression to ophthalmopathy during 18 months of follow-up defined stable disease. Recently diagnosed hyperthyroidism of less than 2 months' duration affected patients aged 18 to 65. The receptor was derived from a woman younger than 35 with Graves' hyperthyroidism. The sample consisted of peripheral blood or thyroid tissue (not recorded which).

In DNA form, the CDR3 reads TGTGCCAGCAGTGCTAGACAGGTTTTGAACACTGAAGCTTTCTTT. The encoded protein is CASSARQVLNTEAFF. J is TRBJ1-1 and V is TRBV2; perhaps TRBD1 as D (6 bases). Germline values: CDR1 SNHLY, CDR2 FYNNEI. CDR3 length: 15 amino acids. V was clipped by 4 bases and J by 0 bases, with 12 bases between them.